This T cell receptor beta chain is from a study of spatial heterogeneity in lung cancer. Each CDR3 protein gets one entry after TCRdb re-called the 5' RACE reads with MiXCR. This sample has tens of thousands of distinct CDR3 sequences, with about 13% found just once. Study findings and constraints: Blood showed ubiquitous tumor TCRs more often at resection than at routine follow-up.

Noted time point: sample taken at primary tumor resection. The donors were about 67 patients with non-small cell lung cancer that was early-stage and untreated. The study sequenced unsorted whole RNA from tumor, nontumor lung or frozen PBMC. In its sample, this clonotype was seen a few times. The antigen is not known. Sequencing used PBMCs, obtained at surgery. The receptor comes from a male donor with early-stage non-small cell lung cancer.

Written as DNA, the CDR3 is TGTGCCATCAGTGAGTCGGGGGACAGCTCCTACGAGCAGTACTTC. Encoded protein: CAISESGDSSYEQYF. This sequence joins TRBV10-3 and TRBJ2-7, with 7 bases lining up with TRBD1. This CDR3 contains 15 residues. V dropped 0 bases and J dropped 0; count of bases not matched to a gene: 2. Germline CDR1 ENHRY, CDR2 SYGVKD.